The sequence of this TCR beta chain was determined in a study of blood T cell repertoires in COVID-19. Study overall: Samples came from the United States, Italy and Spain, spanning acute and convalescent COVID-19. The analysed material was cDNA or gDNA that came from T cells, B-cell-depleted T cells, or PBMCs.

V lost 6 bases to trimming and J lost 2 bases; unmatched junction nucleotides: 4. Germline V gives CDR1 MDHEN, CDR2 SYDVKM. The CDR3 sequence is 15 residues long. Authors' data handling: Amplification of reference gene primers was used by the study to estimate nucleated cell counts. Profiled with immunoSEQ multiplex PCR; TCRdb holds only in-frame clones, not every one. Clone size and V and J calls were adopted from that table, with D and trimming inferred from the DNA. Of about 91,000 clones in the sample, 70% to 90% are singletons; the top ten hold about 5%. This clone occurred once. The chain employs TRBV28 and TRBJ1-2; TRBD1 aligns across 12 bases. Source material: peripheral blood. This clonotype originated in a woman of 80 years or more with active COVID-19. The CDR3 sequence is CASRPGTGGNYGYTF. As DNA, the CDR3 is TGTGCCAGCAGACCAGGGACAGGGGGCAACTATGGCTACACCTTC.